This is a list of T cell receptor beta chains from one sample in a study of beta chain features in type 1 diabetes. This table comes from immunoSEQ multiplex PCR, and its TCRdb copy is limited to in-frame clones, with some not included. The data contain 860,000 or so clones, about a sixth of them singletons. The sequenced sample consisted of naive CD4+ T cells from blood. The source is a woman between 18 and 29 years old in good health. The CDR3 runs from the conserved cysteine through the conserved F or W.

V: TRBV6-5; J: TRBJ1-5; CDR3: CASSSVRGNSNQPQHF
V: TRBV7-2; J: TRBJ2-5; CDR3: CASSLESKETQYF
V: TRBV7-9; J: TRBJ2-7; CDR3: CASSFSSGSGTHYEQYF
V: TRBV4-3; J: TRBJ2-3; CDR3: CASSQNQGVRSDTQYF
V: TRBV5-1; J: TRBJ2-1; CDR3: CASSLGIEVYEQFF
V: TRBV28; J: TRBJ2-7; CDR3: CASSPKTGRPYEQYF
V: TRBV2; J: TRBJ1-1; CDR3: CASRWDTGRNTEAFF
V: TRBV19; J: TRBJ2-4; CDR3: CASSMTKSDRGVKNIQYF
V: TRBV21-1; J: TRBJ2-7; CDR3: CASSKRYRGLNEQYF
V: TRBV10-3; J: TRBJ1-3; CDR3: CASQVVPDGSSGNTIYF
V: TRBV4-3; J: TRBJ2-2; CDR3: CASSQDRSVGELFF
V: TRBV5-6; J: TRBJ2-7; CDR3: CASSLGWYEQYF
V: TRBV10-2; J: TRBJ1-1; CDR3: CASSEQGMNTEAFF
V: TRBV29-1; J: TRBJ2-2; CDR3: CSVAGSGGPGELFF
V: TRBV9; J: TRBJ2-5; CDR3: CASSVGSAIGTQYF
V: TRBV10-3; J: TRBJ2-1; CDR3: CAISEKAVLGNEQFF
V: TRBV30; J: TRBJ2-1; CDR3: CAWSPFLGSWGFF
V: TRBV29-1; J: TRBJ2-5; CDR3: CSALPEETQYF
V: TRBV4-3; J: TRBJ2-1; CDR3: CASSQGELAGTVEQFF
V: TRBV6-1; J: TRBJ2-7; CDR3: CASSPTRPYEQYF
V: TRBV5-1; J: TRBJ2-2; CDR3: CASSLAPAGHTGELFF
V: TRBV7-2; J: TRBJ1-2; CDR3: CASSAGGPVGYTF
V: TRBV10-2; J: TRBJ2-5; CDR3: CASSEMTRLQETQYF
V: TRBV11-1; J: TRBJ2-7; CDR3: CASSSPGHSSTYEQYF